The present T cell receptor beta chain was sequenced within a study of OX40 agonist ivuxolimab in advanced cancers. About the research overall: Dose-escalation cases comprised hepatocellular carcinoma, melanoma, renal cell or head and neck cancer.

Here immunoSEQ multiplex PCR was the method, and the copy in TCRdb shows in-frame clones only, minus some. The sample consists of some 68,000 clones, about 87% of them appearing once. V was shortened by 0 bases and J by 6 bases, with 3 bases between the two germline ends. CDR3 length equals 10 residues. Germline V gives CDR1 GTSNPN, CDR2 SVGIG (reference sequence). This clonotype was sampled from an adult with an advanced solid tumor such as melanoma, head and neck, liver or kidney cancer. The V and J genes are TRBV30 and TRBJ2-7; no firm D call. The material was CD4+ or CD8+ T cells sorted from blood, obtained in a trial of the OX40 agonist ivuxolimab. For the CDR3, the DNA is TGTGCCTGGAGTGTGACCGAGCAGTACTTC. The encoded protein is CAWSVTEQYF.